This T cell receptor (beta chain) was obtained from a study of T cell responses to AZD1222 COVID-19 vaccine. Broader study findings: Among the donors, most were white British and more were female, and clonal diversity was possibly underestimated.

In the case of this clone: What it binds is unknown.

Only in-frame clones appear in the TCRdb table, and some are missing; sequencing was by immunoSEQ multiplex PCR. This table has over 100,000 clones, roughly 93% appearing once. There are 18 residues in the CDR3. Trimming cost V 2 bases and J 3 bases, with 22 bases left between them. Germline V CDR1 and CDR2: MDHEN, SYDVKM. The sequences come from peripheral blood, collected 28 days after the second AZD1222 dose. The rearrangement links TRBV28 to TRBJ1-2; D is possibly TRBD1 (5 bases). This clonotype was sampled from an adult who received the AZD1222 COVID-19 vaccine. DNA of the CDR3: TGTGCCAGCAGTTTAGGGGGAGGGCTTTCTTCAGGAGACTATGGCTACACCTTC. Protein: CASSLGGGLSSGDYGYTF.